These T cell receptor beta chains were read from a single sample in a study of response to subunit inactivated influenza vaccine. TCRdb re-derived calls from the RT-PCR reads in MiXCR, one entry per CDR3 protein. The table lists about 650,000 distinct CDR3 sequences, approximately 15% of them singletons. The sequencing used PBMCs from blood, collected 14 to 15 days before vaccination. All receptors come from a man aged 50 to 59 who received an inactivated influenza vaccine. Both conserved end residues are part of each CDR3. D genes are given only for firm matches. For some rows the clone size is stated as once, few or many, or as a class when expanded; others skip it.

J	D	V	size	DNA	CDR3
TRBJ2-5	TRBD2	TRBV7-9	many	TGTGCCAGCAGCTTCGGGGGGGAAGAGACCCAGTACTTC	CASSFGGEETQYF
TRBJ1-3	NA	TRBV25-1	NA	TGTGCCAGCAGGGAATCCGGGGTCTCTGGAAACACCATATATTTT	CASRESGVSGNTIYF
TRBJ1-4	NA	TRBV30	NA	TGTGCCTGGAGTGTAGTGTGGGGGTCTGGTGAAAAACTGTTTTTT	CAWSVVWGSGEKLFF
TRBJ2-7	NA	TRBV2	few	TGTGCCAGCAGCACCGGGCCGATTAAGAGCTCCTACGAGCAGTACTTC	CASSTGPIKSSYEQYF
TRBJ1-1	NA	TRBV24-1	few	TGTGCCACCAGTGATTGGGGAACCTCGAACACTGAAGCTTTCTTT	CATSDWGTSNTEAFF
TRBJ2-7	TRBD2	TRBV12-3/TRBV12-4	many	TGTGCCAGCAGTTTTACTAGCGGGAGAGTCAACGAGCAGTACTTC	CASSFTSGRVNEQYF
TRBJ2-6	TRBD1	TRBV28	NA	TGTGCCAGCAGGGACAGGGGAGCATCTGGGGCCAACGTCCTGACTTTC	CASRDRGASGANVLTF
TRBJ2-2	TRBD1	TRBV5-1	few	TGCGCCAGCAGCTTGAGGGACAGGGGGACCGGGGAGCTGTTTTTT	CASSLRDRGTGELFF
TRBJ1-1	TRBD1	TRBV29-1	NA	TGCAGCGTCCGAGGGACAGGGCACACTGAAGCTTTCTTT	CSVRGTGHTEAFF
TRBJ2-7	NA	TRBV7-2	NA	TGTGCCAGCAGCTTAGGACTAGTAGTCTCCTACGAGCAGTACTTC	CASSLGLVVSYEQYF
TRBJ2-5	TRBD2	TRBV7-9	few	TGTGCCAGCAGCTTAGCACTAGCGGGAGGGGTTCGAGAGACCCAGTACTTC	CASSLALAGGVRETQYF
TRBJ2-2	NA	TRBV4-1	many	TGCGCCAGCAGCCAAGTAGGGAACACCGGGGAGCTGTTTTTT	CASSQVGNTGELFF
TRBJ2-2	TRBD2	TRBV20-1	few	TGCAGTGCTAGAGCTGCGGGAGGGCCACGGTTGACCGGGGAGCTGTTTTTT	CSARAAGGPRLTGELFF
TRBJ2-4	NA	TRBV7-2	NA	TGTGCCAGCAGCTTTATGGCCAAAAACATTCAGTACTTC	CASSFMAKNIQYF
TRBJ2-7	NA	TRBV20-1	NA	TGCAGTGCCCGGGAACGCACATACGAGCAGTACTTC	CSARERTYEQYF
TRBJ2-3	NA	TRBV20-1	NA	TGCAGTGCTAGAGATTGGGGGACTAGCACAGATACGCAGTATTTT	CSARDWGTSTDTQYF
TRBJ2-5	NA	TRBV7-9	NA	TGTGCCAGCAGCTCAGCCGGACGCACTCCGGAGACCCAGTACTTC	CASSSAGRTPETQYF
TRBJ2-2	NA	TRBV7-3	many	TGTGCCAGCAGCAGCCGCTTAAACACCGGGGAGCTGTTTTTT	CASSSRLNTGELFF
TRBJ2-5	NA	TRBV7-6	NA	TGTGCCAGCAGCCGAATGAACGCCCAAGAGACCCAGTACTTC	CASSRMNAQETQYF
TRBJ2-1	NA	TRBV7-4	few	TGTGCCAGCAGCTTAGCCCGGACTACCAATGAGTTGAGTGAGCAGTTCTTC	CASSLARTTNELSEQFF
TRBJ2-1	NA	TRBV4-3	few	TGCGCCAGCAGCCAAGATAGGGGGAGCTTTTATGAGCAGTTCTTC	CASSQDRGSFYEQFF
TRBJ1-1	TRBD1	TRBV27	NA	TGTGCCAGCAGCCTCCGGGACAGGGGCTCGAACACTGAAGCTTTCTTT	CASSLRDRGSNTEAFF
TRBJ1-1	TRBD1	TRBV18	NA	TGTGCCAGCTCACCAGGGGTGAACAGGGGGCTGAGAACTGAAGCTTTCTTT	CASSPGVNRGLRTEAFF
TRBJ2-1	TRBD2	TRBV6-1	NA	TGTGCCACACACGAAGCGGGAGCTCGGGACAATGAGCAGTTCTTC	CATHEAGARDNEQFF
TRBJ2-1	TRBD1	TRBV3-1	few	TGTGCCAGCAGCCAAGTTGATGGACAGGGGAGCTCCTACAATGAGCAGTTCTTC	CASSQVDGQGSSYNEQFF
TRBJ2-1	NA	TRBV5-6	NA	TGTGCCAGCTCCCGCGCGGGTATATCGGCCTACAATGAGCAGTTCTTC	CASSRAGISAYNEQFF
TRBJ1-1	TRBD1	TRBV5-1	NA	TGCGCCAGCGCCGACAGGGGCTGGAACACTGAAGCTTTCTTT	CASADRGWNTEAFF
TRBJ2-7	TRBD1	TRBV10-3	few	TGTGCCACTTGGGACAGGGCTGCCGGTTCCTCCTACGAGCAGTACTTC	CATWDRAAGSSYEQYF
TRBJ2-1	NA	TRBV12-3/TRBV12-4	NA	TGTGCCAGCAGTTACTTTTACCAGTACAATGAGCAGTTCTTC	CASSYFYQYNEQFF
TRBJ2-7	TRBD2	TRBV4-3	few	TGCGCCAGCAGCCAAGAATTGGTGTCTAGCGGGAGAGGATACGAGCAGTACTTC	CASSQELVSSGRGYEQYF
TRBJ1-1	TRBD1	TRBV20-1	few	TGCAGTGCTTCCGGACAGGCGGGGACTGAAGCTTTCTTT	CSASGQAGTEAFF
TRBJ1-1	NA	TRBV4-2	NA	TGTGCCAGCAGCCAAGATCCGGTCTCGAACACTGAAGCTTTCTTT	CASSQDPVSNTEAFF
TRBJ2-2	TRBD2	TRBV28	NA	TGTGCCAGCAGAAGGACTAGCGGGAGTAACACCGGGGAGCTGTTTTTT	CASRRTSGSNTGELFF
TRBJ2-7	TRBD2	TRBV7-2	NA	TGTGCCAGCAGCCCCTACGGGGCGGGAGCCTACGAGCAGTACTTC	CASSPYGAGAYEQYF
TRBJ1-4	NA	TRBV9	many	TGTGCCAGCAGCTCCAGGGGTGGTGAAAAACTGTTTTTT	CASSSRGGEKLFF
TRBJ2-3	NA	TRBV7-8	many	TGTGCCAGCAGCTTACCTGAGGGTACGCAGTATTTT	CASSLPEGTQYF
TRBJ1-1	NA	TRBV11-2	few	TGTGCCAGCAGCTTAGAAGGAGGGTGGTCTGTGGATACGAACACTGAAGCTTTCTTT	CASSLEGGWSVDTNTEAFF
TRBJ2-3	NA	TRBV2	NA	TGTGCCAGCAGTAGAGCGCTCACAGATACGCAGTATTTT	CASSRALTDTQYF
TRBJ1-5	NA	TRBV6-1	few	TGTGCCAGCAGTGATGAGAACTCAGAAGCACAGGTTAGCAATCAGCCCCAGCATTTT	CASSDENSEAQVSNQPQHF
TRBJ1-1	NA	TRBV9	NA	TGTGCCAGCAGCGTAGGGGAGGAGGCTGAAGCTTTCTTT	CASSVGEEAEAFF
TRBJ2-1	TRBD2	TRBV24-1	NA	TGTGCCACCAGTCCACTAGCGGGGGGATCCTACAATGAGCAGTTCTTC	CATSPLAGGSYNEQFF
TRBJ2-7	NA	TRBV4-2	few	TGTGCCAGCAGCCAGGGCCTCCAGGCCTACGAGCAGTACTTC	CASSQGLQAYEQYF
TRBJ2-5	NA	TRBV4-1	many	TGCGCCAGCAGCCAAGATGGCAGGGAAGAGACCCAGTACTTC	CASSQDGREETQYF
TRBJ2-3	TRBD1	TRBV29-1	few	TGCAGCGTTGACCCGGACAGGCCCAACACAGATACGCAGTATTTT	CSVDPDRPNTDTQYF
TRBJ2-2	NA	TRBV7-2	NA	TGTGCCAGCAGCCCTCGGAGAGGGAACGAGAACACCGGGGAGCTGTTTTTT	CASSPRRGNENTGELFF
TRBJ2-2	NA	TRBV29-1	NA	TGCAGCGGAAGGGGGTTAACCGGGGAGCTGTTTTTT	CSGRGLTGELFF